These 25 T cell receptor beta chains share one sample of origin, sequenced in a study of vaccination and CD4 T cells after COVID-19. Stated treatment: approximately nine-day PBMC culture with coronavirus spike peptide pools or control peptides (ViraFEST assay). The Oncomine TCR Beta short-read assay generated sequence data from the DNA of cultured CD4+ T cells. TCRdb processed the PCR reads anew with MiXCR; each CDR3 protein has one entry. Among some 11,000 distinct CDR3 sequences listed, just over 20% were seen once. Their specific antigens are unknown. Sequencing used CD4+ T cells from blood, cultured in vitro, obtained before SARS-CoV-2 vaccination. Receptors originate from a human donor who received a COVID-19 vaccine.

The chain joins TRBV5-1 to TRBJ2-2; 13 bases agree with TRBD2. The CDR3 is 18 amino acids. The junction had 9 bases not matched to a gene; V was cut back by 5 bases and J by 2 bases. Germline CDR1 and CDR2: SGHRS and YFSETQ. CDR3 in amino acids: CASSPGLAGVINTGELFF. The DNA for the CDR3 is TGCGCCAGCAGTCCTGGACTAGCGGGGGTAATTAACACCGGGGAGCTGTTTTTT.

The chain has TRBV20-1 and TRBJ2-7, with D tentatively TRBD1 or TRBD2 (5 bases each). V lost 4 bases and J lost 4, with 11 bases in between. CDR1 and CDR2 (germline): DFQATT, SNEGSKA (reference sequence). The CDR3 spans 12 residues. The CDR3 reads CSANRDGYEQYF. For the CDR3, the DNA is TGCAGTGCTAACCGGGACGGGTACGAGCAGTACTTC.

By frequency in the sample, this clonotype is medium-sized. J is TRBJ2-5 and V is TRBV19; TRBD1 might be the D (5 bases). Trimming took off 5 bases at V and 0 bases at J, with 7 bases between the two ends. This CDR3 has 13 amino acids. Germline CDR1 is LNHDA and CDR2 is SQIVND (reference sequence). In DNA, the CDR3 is TGTGCCAGTAGTTACAGGTACCAAGAGACCCAGTACTTC. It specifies CASSYRYQETQYF.

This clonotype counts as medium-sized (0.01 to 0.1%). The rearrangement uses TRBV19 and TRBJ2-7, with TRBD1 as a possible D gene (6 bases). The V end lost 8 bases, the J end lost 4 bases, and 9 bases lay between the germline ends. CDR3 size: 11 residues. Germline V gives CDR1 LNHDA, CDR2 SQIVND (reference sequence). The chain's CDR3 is CASGTYYEQYF. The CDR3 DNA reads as TGTGCCAGTGGGACATATTACGAGCAGTACTTC. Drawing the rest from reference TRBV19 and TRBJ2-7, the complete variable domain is DGGITQSPKYLFRKEGQNVTLSCEQNLNHDAMYWYRQDPGQGLRLIYYSQIVNDFQKGDIAEGYSVSREKKESFPLTVTSAQKNPTAFYLCASGTYYEQYFGPGTRLTVT.

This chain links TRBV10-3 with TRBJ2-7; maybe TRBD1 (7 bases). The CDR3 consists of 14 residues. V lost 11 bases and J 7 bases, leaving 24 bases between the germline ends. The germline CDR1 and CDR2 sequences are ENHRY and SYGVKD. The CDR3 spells CASSEAGGPGEQYF. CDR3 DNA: TGTGCCTCATCAGAGGCAGGGGGGCCGGGTGAGCAGTACTTC.

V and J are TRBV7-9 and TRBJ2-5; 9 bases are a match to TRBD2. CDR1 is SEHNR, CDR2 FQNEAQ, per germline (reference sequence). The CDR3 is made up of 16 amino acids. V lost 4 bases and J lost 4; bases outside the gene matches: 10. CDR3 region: CASSSLWTSVGETQYF. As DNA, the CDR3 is TGTGCCAGCAGCTCTCTATGGACTAGCGTTGGAGAGACCCAGTACTTC. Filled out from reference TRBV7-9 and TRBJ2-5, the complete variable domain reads DTGVSQNPRHKITKRGQNVTFRCDPISEHNRLYWYRQTLGQGPEFLTYFQNEAQLEKSRLLSDRFSAERPKGSFSTLEIQRTEQGDSAMYLCASSSLWTSVGETQYFGPGTRLLVL.

The CDR3 spells CASSLVSGGAGDTQYF. Written as DNA, the CDR3 is TGCGCCAGCAGCTTGGTGTCCGGGGGGGCCGGAGATACGCAGTATTTT. The chain has TRBV5-1 and TRBJ2-3, with 8 bases aligning to TRBD2. Trimming removed 0 bases from V and 5 bases from J; junction bases left unmatched: 8. The CDR3 has 16 amino acids. Germline-derived CDR1 and CDR2 are SGHRS and YFSETQ.

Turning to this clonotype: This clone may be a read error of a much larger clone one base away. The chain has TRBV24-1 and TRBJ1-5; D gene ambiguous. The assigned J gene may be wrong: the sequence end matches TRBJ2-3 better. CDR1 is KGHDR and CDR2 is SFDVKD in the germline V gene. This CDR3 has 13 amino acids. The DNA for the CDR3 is TGTGCCACCAGTGAAAGTGGCAATCAGCCCCAGTATTTT. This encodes CATSESGNQPQYF.

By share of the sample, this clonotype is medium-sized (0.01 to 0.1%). The CDR3 region is CATSRDGGQPQHF. DNA for the CDR3: TGTGCCACCAGCAGAGATGGGGGGCAGCCCCAGCATTTT. The chain carries TRBV15 and TRBJ1-5; D is perhaps TRBD1 (5 bases). V gave up 0 bases and J gave up 7 bases, with 7 bases separating them. CDR1 and CDR2 from the germline V gene are LNHNV and YYDKDF (reference sequence). CDR3 length equals 13 residues.

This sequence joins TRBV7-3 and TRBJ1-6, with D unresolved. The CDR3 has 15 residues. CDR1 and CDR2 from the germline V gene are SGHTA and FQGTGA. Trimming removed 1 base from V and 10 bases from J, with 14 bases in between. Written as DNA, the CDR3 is TGTGCCAGCAGCTTAATTACGGGAGCGGGCTCACCCCTCCACTTT. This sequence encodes CASSLITGAGSPLHF.

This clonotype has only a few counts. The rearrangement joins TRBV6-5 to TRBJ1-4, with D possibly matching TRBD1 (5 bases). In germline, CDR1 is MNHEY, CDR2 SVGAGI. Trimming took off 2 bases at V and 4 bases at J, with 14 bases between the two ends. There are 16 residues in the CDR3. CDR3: CASSYGSWGINEKLFF. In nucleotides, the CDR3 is TGTGCCAGCAGTTACGGTTCTTGGGGGATTAATGAAAAACTGTTTTTT.

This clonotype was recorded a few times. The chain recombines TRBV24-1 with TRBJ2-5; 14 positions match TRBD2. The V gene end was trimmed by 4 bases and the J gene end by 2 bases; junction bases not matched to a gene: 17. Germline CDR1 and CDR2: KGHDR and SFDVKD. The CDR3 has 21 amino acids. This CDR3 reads CATSEPRGLAGDPGSQETQYF. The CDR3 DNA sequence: TGTGCCACCAGTGAGCCTAGGGGACTAGCGGGGGACCCGGGTAGTCAAGAGACCCAGTACTTC.

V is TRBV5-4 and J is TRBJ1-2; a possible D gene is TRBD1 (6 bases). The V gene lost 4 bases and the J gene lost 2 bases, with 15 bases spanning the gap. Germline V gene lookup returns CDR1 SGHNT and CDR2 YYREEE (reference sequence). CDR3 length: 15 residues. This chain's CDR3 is CASSGAGTTNYGYTF. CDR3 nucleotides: TGTGCCAGCAGCGGAGCCGGGACAACGAACTATGGCTACACCTTC.

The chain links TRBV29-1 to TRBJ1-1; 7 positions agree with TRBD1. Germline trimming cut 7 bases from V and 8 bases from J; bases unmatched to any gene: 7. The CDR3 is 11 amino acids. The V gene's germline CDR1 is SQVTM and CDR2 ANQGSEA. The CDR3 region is CSGREDREAFF. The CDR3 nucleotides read TGCAGCGGTAGAGAGGACAGGGAAGCTTTCTTT. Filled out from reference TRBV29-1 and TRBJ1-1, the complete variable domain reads SAVISQKPSRDICQRGTSLTIQCQVDSQVTMMFWYRQQPGQSLTLIATANQGSEATYESGFVIDKFPISRPNLTFSTLTVSNMSPEDSSIYLCSGREDREAFFGQGTRLTVV.

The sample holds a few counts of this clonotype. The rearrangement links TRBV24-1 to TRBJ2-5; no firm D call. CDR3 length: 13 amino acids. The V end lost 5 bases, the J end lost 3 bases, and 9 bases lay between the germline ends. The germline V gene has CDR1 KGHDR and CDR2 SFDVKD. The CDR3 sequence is CATSAQWEETQYF. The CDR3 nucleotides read TGTGCCACCAGTGCACAGTGGGAAGAGACCCAGTACTTC.

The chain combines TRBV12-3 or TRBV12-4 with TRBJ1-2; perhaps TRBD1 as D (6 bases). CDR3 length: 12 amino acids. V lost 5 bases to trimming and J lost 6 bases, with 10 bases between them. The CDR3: CASSVNRDGYTF. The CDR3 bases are TGTGCCAGCAGTGTCAACAGGGATGGCTACACCTTC.

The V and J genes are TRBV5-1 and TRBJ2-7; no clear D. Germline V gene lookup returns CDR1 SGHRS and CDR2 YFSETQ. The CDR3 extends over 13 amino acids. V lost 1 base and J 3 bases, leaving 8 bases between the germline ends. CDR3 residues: CASSLTSDYEQYF. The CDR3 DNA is TGCGCCAGCAGCTTGACATCTGACTACGAGCAGTACTTC.

In DNA form, the CDR3 reads TGTGCCAGCAGCTTAAGAGGGGTCAGCAATCAGCCCCAGCATTTT. This gives the protein CASSLRGVSNQPQHF. The rearrangement joins TRBV12-3 or TRBV12-4 to TRBJ1-5, with D possibly being TRBD1 (5 bases). V gave up 6 bases and J gave up 1 base, with 13 bases separating them. This CDR3 contains 15 residues.

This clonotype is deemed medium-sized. CDR3 residues: CATSSHDRGARAGELFF. The CDR3, as DNA: TGTGCCACCAGCAGCCACGATAGGGGGGCGAGGGCCGGGGAGCTGTTTTTT. The chain joins TRBV15 to TRBJ2-2; D could derive from TRBD1 or TRBD2 (6 bases each). The germline V gene has CDR1 LNHNV and CDR2 YYDKDF (reference sequence). The length of the CDR3 is 17 residues. V lost 3 bases and J lost 6, with 20 bases in between.

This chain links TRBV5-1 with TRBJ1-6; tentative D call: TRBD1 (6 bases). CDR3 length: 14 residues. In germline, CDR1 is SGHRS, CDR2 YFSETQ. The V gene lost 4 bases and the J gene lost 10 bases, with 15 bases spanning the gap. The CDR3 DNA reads TGCGCCAGCAGCGTGGACAGTTTGGACTCACCCCTCCACTTT. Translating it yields CASSVDSLDSPLHF. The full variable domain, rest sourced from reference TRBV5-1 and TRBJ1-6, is KAGVTQTPRYLIKTRGQQVTLSCSPISGHRSVSWYQQTPGQGLQFLFEYFSETQRNKGNFPGRFSGRQFSNSRSEMNVSTLELGDSALYLCASSVDSLDSPLHFGNGTRLTVT.

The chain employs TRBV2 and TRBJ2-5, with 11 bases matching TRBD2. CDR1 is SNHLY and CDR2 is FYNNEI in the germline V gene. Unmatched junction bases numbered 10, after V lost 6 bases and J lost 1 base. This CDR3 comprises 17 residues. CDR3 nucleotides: TGTGCCAGCAGGCGATCTAGCGGGGGGCCCAGCCAAGAGACCCAGTACTTC. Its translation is CASRRSSGGPSQETQYF.

The CDR3 reads CASSEAFLAPYEQYF. DNA for the CDR3: TGTGCCAGCAGTGAAGCGTTCCTAGCCCCCTACGAGCAGTACTTC. The rearrangement uses TRBV6-1 and TRBJ2-7; weak D call: TRBD2 (5 bases). Germline-derived CDR1 and CDR2 are MNHNS and SASEGT. V was clipped by 0 bases and J by 2 bases, with 11 bases between them. This CDR3 has 15 residues.

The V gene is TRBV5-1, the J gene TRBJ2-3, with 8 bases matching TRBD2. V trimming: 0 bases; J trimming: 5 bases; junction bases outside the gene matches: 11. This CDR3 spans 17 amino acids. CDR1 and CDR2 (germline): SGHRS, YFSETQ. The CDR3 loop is CASSLGSGGTGVDTQYF. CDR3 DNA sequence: TGCGCCAGCAGCTTGGGAAGCGGGGGCACCGGGGTAGATACGCAGTATTTT.

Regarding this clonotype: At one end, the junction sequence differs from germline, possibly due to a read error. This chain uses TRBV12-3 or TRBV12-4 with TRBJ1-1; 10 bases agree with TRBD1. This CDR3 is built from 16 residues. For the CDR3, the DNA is TGTGCCAGCAGTCTGACAGGGGGCCTCATGAACACTGAAGCTCTCTTT. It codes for CASSLTGGLMNTEALF.

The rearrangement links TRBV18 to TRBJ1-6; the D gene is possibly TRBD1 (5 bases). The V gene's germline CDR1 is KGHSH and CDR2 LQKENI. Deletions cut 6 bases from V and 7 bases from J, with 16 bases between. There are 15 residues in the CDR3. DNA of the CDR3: TGTGCCAGCTCGCGCAGCGGGGGGTTCAATTCACCCCTCCACTTT. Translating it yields CASSRSGGFNSPLHF.